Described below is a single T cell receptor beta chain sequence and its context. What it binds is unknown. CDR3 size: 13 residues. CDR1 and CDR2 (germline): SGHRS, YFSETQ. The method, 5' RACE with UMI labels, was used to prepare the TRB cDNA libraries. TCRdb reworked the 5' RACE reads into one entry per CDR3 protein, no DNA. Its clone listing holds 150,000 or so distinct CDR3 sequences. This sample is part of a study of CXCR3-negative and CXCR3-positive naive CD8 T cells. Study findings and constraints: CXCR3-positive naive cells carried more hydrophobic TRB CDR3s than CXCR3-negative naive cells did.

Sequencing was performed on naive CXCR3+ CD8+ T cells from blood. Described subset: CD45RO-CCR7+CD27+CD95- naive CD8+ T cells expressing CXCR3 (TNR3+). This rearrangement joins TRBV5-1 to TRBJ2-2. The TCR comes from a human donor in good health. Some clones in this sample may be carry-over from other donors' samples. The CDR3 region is CASSLYNTGELFF.